One and the same sample provided the 24 T cell receptor beta chains below, sequenced in a study of blood T cell repertoires in COVID-19. Sequencing used immunoSEQ multiplex PCR; TCRdb keeps in-frame clones, though not all of them. Here the sample spans tens of thousands of clones, roughly 87% being singletons. Material for sequencing was peripheral blood. All receptors derive from a man between 60 and 75 years old with active COVID-19.

This chain connects TRBV11-2 to TRBJ2-5, with D possibly matching TRBD2 (7 bases). Germline CDR1 and CDR2: SGHAT and FQNNGV. This CDR3 is built from 17 residues. The V and J ends lost 1 base and 1 base respectively, with 16 bases between them. The CDR3 nucleotides read TGTGCCAGCAGCTTAGGGATGGGGGGGGGCTCCCAAGAGACCCAGTACTTC. Translated, it gives CASSLGMGGGSQETQYF. Full variable domain (remainder filled in from reference TRBV11-2 and TRBJ2-5): EAGVAQSPRYKIIEKRQSVAFWCNPISGHATLYWYQQILGQGPKLLIQFQNNGVVDDSQLPKDRFSAERLKGVDSTLKIQPAKLEDSAVYLCASSLGMGGGSQETQYFGPGTRLLVL.

The V and J genes are TRBV5-4 and TRBJ1-3; 10 positions agree with TRBD1. Germline V gene data show CDR1 as SGHNT and CDR2 as YYREEE (reference sequence). The trim removed 4 bases at V and 2 bases at J, leaving 3 bases unmatched. CDR3 size: 15 residues. CDR3 sequence (DNA): TGTGCCAGCAGCGCCGGACAGGGGGCTGGAAACACCATATATTTT. This gives the protein CASSAGQGAGNTIYF.

This CDR3 is CAISEHRGQAGGYTF. CDR3 bases: TGCGCCATCTCAGAACACAGGGGACAGGCAGGTGGCTACACCTTC. The rearrangement uses TRBV10-2 and TRBJ1-2; 8 bases line up with TRBD1. There are 15 residues in the CDR3. Losses at the gene ends were 10 bases for V and 7 bases for J; bases not matched to a gene: 17. In germline, CDR1 is WSHSY, CDR2 SAAADI.

The J gene is TRBJ2-1, the V gene TRBV5-1; possibly TRBD1 for D (6 bases). The CDR3 is 14 residues long. V dropped 6 bases and J dropped 3 bases, with 13 bases sitting between them. CDR1 is SGHRS, CDR2 YFSETQ, per germline. CDR3 bases: TGCGCCAGCACCCCCGGACAGAACTACAATGAGCAGTTCTTC. It is translated as CASTPGQNYNEQFF. Variable domain in full (rest from reference TRBV5-1 and TRBJ2-1): KAGVTQTPRYLIKTRGQQVTLSCSPISGHRSVSWYQQTPGQGLQFLFEYFSETQRNKGNFPGRFSGRQFSNSRSEMNVSTLELGDSALYLCASTPGQNYNEQFFGPGTRLTVL.

This rearrangement joins TRBV7-2 to TRBJ1-2; tentative D call: TRBD1 (6 bases). Germline V gives CDR1 SGHTA, CDR2 FQGNSA. Trimming cost V 3 bases and J 7 bases, with 18 bases left between them. The CDR3 spans 15 residues. In DNA form, the CDR3 reads TGTGCCAGCAGCTTGGGCCTCGGGGGGCGTGGTGGCTACACCTTC. This gives the protein CASSLGLGGRGGYTF.

J is TRBJ2-1 and V is TRBV19, with 11 bases fitting TRBD1. Trimming took 5 bases from V and 5 from J; bases not matched to a gene: 8. The length of the CDR3 is 16 residues. CDR1 is LNHDA, CDR2 SQIVND, per germline (reference sequence). For the CDR3, the DNA is TGTGCCAGTAGTGCCCGGGACAGGGGGAGCGACAATGAGCAGTTCTTC. Amino acids: CASSARDRGSDNEQFF.

The rearrangement links TRBV5-1 to TRBJ2-2; D perhaps matches TRBD1 (6 bases). The germline V and J ends were trimmed by 3 bases and 4 bases, with 13 bases remaining between them. The CDR3 has 15 residues. CDR1 is SGHRS and CDR2 is YFSETQ in the germline V gene. This chain's CDR3 is CASSYILQGTGELFF. For the CDR3, the DNA is TGCGCCAGCAGCTATATCCTACAGGGCACCGGGGAGCTGTTTTTT.

This clone occurred a few times. The junction does not match germline at one end; this may be a read error. The V gene is TRBV5-1, the J gene TRBJ2-7, with 9 bases lining up with TRBD2. The germline V gene has CDR1 SGHRS and CDR2 YFSETQ. CDR3 length equals 16 residues. CDR3 residues: CARSLAAGGSSYEQYF. The CDR3 coding sequence is TGCGCCCGCAGCTTGGCGGCGGGGGGGAGCTCCTACGAGCAGTACTTC.

The chain links TRBV29-1 to TRBJ2-5, with 8 positions matching TRBD1. This CDR3 comprises 12 residues. The V gene's germline CDR1 is SQVTM and CDR2 ANQGSEA. V gave up 6 bases and J gave up 4 bases; unmatched junction bases: 4. As DNA, the CDR3 is TGCAGCGTCGCGACAGGGGCAGAGACCCAGTACTTC. It specifies CSVATGAETQYF.

CDR3 in amino acids: CASSPYRGREDQPQHF. In nucleotides, the CDR3 is TGTGCCAGCTCACCTTACAGGGGGCGAGAAGATCAGCCCCAGCATTTT. V usage is TRBV18 and J usage is TRBJ1-5, with 9 positions matching TRBD1. J lost 5 bases, V lost 3 bases, and 8 bases had no gene match. Germline CDR1 and CDR2: KGHSH and LQKENI. This CDR3 has 16 amino acids.

The CDR3 bases are TGTGCCAGCAGCCTACTACTGGGTACGCAGTATTTT. It encodes CASSLLLGTQYF. This chain links TRBV7-2 with TRBJ2-3, with D unresolved. Deletions cut 5 bases from V and 8 bases from J, with 11 bases between. The CDR3 is 12 residues long. Germline-derived CDR1 and CDR2 are SGHTA and FQGNSA.

V usage is TRBV9 and J usage is TRBJ1-4, with 7 positions matching TRBD1. With 0 bases clipped from V and 8 bases from J, the junction kept 7 bases outside the gene matches. The CDR3 sequence is 15 residues long. Germline CDR1 SGDLS, CDR2 YYNGEE. The CDR3 sequence is CASSVDEGGREKLFF. CDR3 DNA sequence: TGTGCCAGCAGCGTAGATGAAGGGGGCCGGGAAAAACTGTTTTTT.

The rearrangement links TRBV12-3 or TRBV12-4 to TRBJ2-4, with no clear D. V shed 6 bases and J shed 6 bases, with 9 bases lying between them. The CDR3 has 12 amino acids. The CDR3 DNA reads TGTGCCAGCAGCCTACAGACAAACATTCAGTACTTC. Translation gives CASSLQTNIQYF.

In this sample, this clone turned up once. This chain joins TRBV6-5 and TRBJ1-2; 9 bases match TRBD1. V dropped 2 bases and J dropped 6; count of bases not matched to a gene: 4. In germline, CDR1 is MNHEY, CDR2 SVGAGI. The CDR3 is 14 residues long. The CDR3, as DNA: TGTGCCAGCAGTTACACAACAGGGGGCGATGGCTACACCTTC. It is translated as CASSYTTGGDGYTF.

The J gene is TRBJ1-1, the V gene TRBV23-1; possibly TRBD1 for D (6 bases). TRBV23-1 is assigned to the ORF class and has an uncertain function. The CDR3 spans 14 residues. The germline V and J ends were trimmed by 4 bases and 5 bases, with 14 bases remaining between them. For the CDR3, the DNA is TGCGCCAGCAGTCGCCCCCCAGGGGTGACTGAAGCTTTCTTT. Protein sequence: CASSRPPGVTEAFF.

The V call is TRBV19, the J call TRBJ2-7; possibly TRBD1 for D (5 bases). CDR1 is LNHDA, CDR2 SQIVND, per germline (reference sequence). V lost 3 bases and J lost 0, with 9 bases in between. CDR3 length: 14 amino acids. The CDR3 bases are TGTGCCAGTAGTATGTGGACATCCTCCTACGAGCAGTACTTC. Its protein is CASSMWTSSYEQYF. The full variable domain, rest sourced from reference TRBV19 and TRBJ2-7, is DGGITQSPKYLFRKEGQNVTLSCEQNLNHDAMYWYRQDPGQGLRLIYYSQIVNDFQKGDIAEGYSVSREKKESFPLTVTSAQKNPTAFYLCASSMWTSSYEQYFGPGTRLTVT.

This chain uses TRBV5-1 with TRBJ2-5; D is perhaps TRBD1 (6 bases). The CDR3 contains 18 residues. V lost 0 bases, J lost 0 bases, and 18 bases lay in between. CDR1 is SGHRS, CDR2 YFSETQ, per germline. For the CDR3, the DNA is TGCGCCAGCAGCTTGGGGGGCTTCACGGGGACAAACCAAGAGACCCAGTACTTC. The encoded protein is CASSLGGFTGTNQETQYF.

V usage is TRBV7-9 and J usage is TRBJ2-7, with 9 bases matching TRBD1. J was trimmed by 4 bases and V by 11 bases; bases with no gene match: 3. Germline CDR1 reads SEHNR; CDR2 reads FQNEAQ (reference sequence). This CDR3 has 11 residues. In DNA form, the CDR3 reads TGTGCCTGCGGGACAGGGTACGAGCAGTACTTC. Translating gives CACGTGYEQYF.

The V gene is TRBV10-3, the J gene TRBJ2-1; TRBD1 matches at 7 bases. The CDR3 runs 12 residues. J was trimmed by 6 bases and V by 5 bases; bases with no gene match: 1. Germline values: CDR1 ENHRY, CDR2 SYGVKD. The CDR3 DNA is TGTGCCATCAGTCCAGGGGGCAATGAGCAGTTCTTC. This codes for CAISPGGNEQFF.

The chain combines TRBV6-6 with TRBJ2-1; 7 bases line up with TRBD1. CDR1 is MNHNY and CDR2 is SVGAGI in the germline V gene (reference sequence). This CDR3 has 13 amino acids. V lost 6 bases to trimming and J lost 7 bases; unmatched junction nucleotides: 6. The CDR3 reads CASSGTAVNEQFF. CDR3 nucleotide sequence: TGTGCCAGCAGCGGGACAGCGGTGAATGAGCAGTTCTTC.

The rearrangement links TRBV30 to TRBJ1-3; 8 bases fit TRBD1. The CDR3 runs to 14 residues. V was clipped by 2 bases and J by 7 bases; unmatched bases: 7. Per the germline V gene, CDR1 is GTSNPN and CDR2 is SVGIG (reference sequence). CDR3 protein: CAWSKDRARNTIYF. The CDR3 DNA reads TGTGCCTGGAGTAAGGACAGGGCCCGGAACACCATATATTTT. Full variable domain (remainder filled in from reference TRBV30 and TRBJ1-3): SQTIHQWPATLVQPVGSPLSLECTVEGTSNPNLYWYRQAAGRGLQLLFYSVGIGQISSEVPQNLSASRPQDRQFILSSKKLLLSDSGFYLCAWSKDRARNTIYFGEGSWLTVV.

This clone is a singleton in its sample. This chain joins TRBV5-1 and TRBJ2-1, with 7 bases fitting TRBD1. The trim removed 4 bases at V and 4 bases at J, leaving 11 bases unmatched. The germline gives CDR1 SGHRS, CDR2 YFSETQ. The CDR3 sequence is 16 residues long. The CDR3 loop reads CASSVYRGSSYNEQFF. In DNA form, the CDR3 reads TGCGCCAGCAGCGTGTACAGGGGTAGTAGTTACAATGAGCAGTTCTTC.

This chain uses TRBV29-1 with TRBJ1-1, with no clear D. Looked up from germline, CDR1 is SQVTM and CDR2 is ANQGSEA. V lost 4 bases and J lost 4, with 4 bases in between. This CDR3 region has 10 residues. CDR3 nucleotide sequence: TGCAGCGTTGTTCTCACTGAAGCTTTCTTT. Encoded protein: CSVVLTEAFF.

The V and J genes are TRBV30 and TRBJ1-1; D perhaps matches TRBD1 (6 bases). CDR1 is GTSNPN, CDR2 SVGIG, per germline (reference sequence). The CDR3 has 13 residues. Trimming took 1 base from V and 1 from J, leaving 7 bases between them. The CDR3 sequence is CAWSEQGNTEAFF. The DNA for the CDR3 is TGTGCCTGGAGTGAACAGGGGAACACTGAAGCTTTCTTT. Full variable domain (outside the CDR3, taken from reference TRBV30 and TRBJ1-1): SQTIHQWPATLVQPVGSPLSLECTVEGTSNPNLYWYRQAAGRGLQLLFYSVGIGQISSEVPQNLSASRPQDRQFILSSKKLLLSDSGFYLCAWSEQGNTEAFFGQGTRLTVV.